One and the same sample provided the 22 T cell receptor beta chains below, sequenced in a study of cytomegalovirus exposure and HLA in healthy donors (dated by TCRdb to between 2016 and 2019). Libraries were built with the immunoSEQ multiplex PCR assay. For the multiplex PCR, a mixture combining 60 forward primers for TCR Vbeta segments and 13 reverse primers for TCR Jbeta segments was used. TCRdb re-hosts the immuneACCESS table, in-frame sequences only. Its copies lack some clones; in the studies checked, an unresolved V gene accounts for under half of them, and the cause for the rest is not known. Across this sample there are 70,000 to 95,000 clones, with 60% to 80% seen only once. The top ten hold more than 2.5% of the sample. The sample consisted of PBMCs. Receptor source: a man in his forties or fifties in good health and CMV-seronegative.

J is TRBJ1-1 and V is TRBV28; unclear D gene. This CDR3 comprises 14 residues. The V end lost 7 bases, the J end lost 7 bases, and 19 bases lay between the germline ends. Germline CDR1 is MDHEN and CDR2 is SYDVKM. This CDR3 reads CASTIPRITSEAFF. The CDR3 coding sequence is TGTGCCAGCACCATCCCGCGCATCACGAGTGAAGCTTTCTTT.

This clone was observed a single time. V gene TRBV11-3 combines with J gene TRBJ2-7, with D uncertain. This CDR3 region has 12 residues. CDR1 is SGHNT and CDR2 is YENEEA in the germline V gene. Trimming shortened V by 3 bases and J by 3 bases, and 6 bases separated the two germline ends. Written as DNA, the CDR3 is TGTGCCAGCAGCTTCGACAACTACGAGCAGTACTTC. Translating gives CASSFDNYEQYF. Complete variable domain (other parts from reference TRBV11-3 and TRBJ2-7): EAGVVQSPRYKIIEKKQPVAFWCNPISGHNTLYWYLQNLGQGPELLIRYENEEAVDDSQLPKDRFSAERLKGVDSTLKIQPAELGDSAVYLCASSFDNYEQYFGPGTRLTVT.

The chain employs TRBV30 and TRBJ2-7, with a tentative D call TRBD1 (6 bases). V lost 4 bases and J 2 bases, leaving 12 bases between the germline ends. Germline V gives CDR1 GTSNPN, CDR2 SVGIG (reference sequence). This CDR3 contains 13 residues. The CDR3 sequence is CAWNWGRTYEQYF. The CDR3 DNA is TGTGCCTGGAACTGGGGGCGAACCTACGAGCAGTACTTC.

The rearrangement links TRBV6-1 to TRBJ1-4; D is ambiguous. V lost 5 bases, J lost 5 bases, and 12 bases lay in between. CDR1 and CDR2 from the germline V gene are MNHNS and SASEGT. The CDR3 loop spans 14 amino acids. CDR3 nucleotides: TGTGCCAGCAGTTCCGGGTTCACCAATGAAAAACTGTTTTTT. It yields the protein CASSSGFTNEKLFF.

V is TRBV18 and J is TRBJ1-1, with D possibly TRBD1 on 6 matching bases. Germline CDR1 is KGHSH and CDR2 is LQKENI. The CDR3 runs to 15 residues. V was cut by 4 bases and J by 2 bases, with 14 bases left in between. CDR3 loop: CASSLVGTSNTEAFF. The CDR3 bases are TGTGCCAGCTCACTAGTTGGGACATCCAACACTGAAGCTTTCTTT.

This clone was detected a few times. V and J are TRBV5-6 and TRBJ2-5, with D possibly TRBD1 on 6 matching bases. The J call could be wrong; TRBJ2-7 is a better fit for the DNA end. CDR3 length equals 14 residues. CDR1 and CDR2 from the germline V gene are SGHDT and YYEEEE. The CDR3 sequence: CASSFWGLRSEQYF. The CDR3 DNA follows: TGTGCCAGCAGCTTTTGGGGGCTTCGTAGCGAGCAGTACTTC.

The V and J genes are TRBV5-4 and TRBJ2-1, with D possibly being TRBD2 (7 bases). The CDR3 is 16 residues long. Germline V gene sequence: CDR1 SGHNT, CDR2 YYREEE (reference sequence). The V end was cut by 7 bases, the J end by 5 bases, with 22 bases between. The CDR3: CASQGPGGRSNNEQFF. The DNA for the CDR3 is TGTGCCAGCCAAGGCCCGGGGGGCCGGTCCAACAATGAGCAGTTCTTC.

The CDR3 sequence: CASSPASEQFF. As DNA, the CDR3 is TGTGCCAGCAGCCCTGCGTCGGAGCAGTTCTTC. The genes are TRBV14 and TRBJ2-1, with D unresolved. V lost 4 bases and J lost 10, with 8 bases in between. The CDR3 runs to 11 residues. Germline V gene data show CDR1 as SGHDN and CDR2 as FVKESK.

The V and J genes are TRBV7-9 and TRBJ1-2; D call uncertain. This CDR3 is built from 11 residues. Germline V lookup: CDR1 SEHNR, CDR2 FQNEAQ (reference sequence). V gave up 8 bases and J gave up 11 bases, with 15 bases separating them. CDR3 residues: CASLLLNRYTF. The CDR3 bases are TGTGCCAGCCTACTCCTAAATCGGTACACCTTC.

The chain is built from TRBV19 and TRBJ1-2; D call uncertain. V was trimmed by 5 bases and J by 1 base, leaving 8 bases between them. The length of the CDR3 is 13 residues. Looked up from germline, CDR1 is LNHDA and CDR2 is SQIVND (reference sequence). The CDR3 spells CASSPSGNYGYTF. DNA of the CDR3: TGTGCCAGTAGTCCCTCGGGTAACTATGGCTACACCTTC. The variable domain in full, completed from reference TRBV19 and TRBJ1-2, reads DGGITQSPKYLFRKEGQNVTLSCEQNLNHDAMYWYRQDPGQGLRLIYYSQIVNDFQKGDIAEGYSVSREKKESFPLTVTSAQKNPTAFYLCASSPSGNYGYTFGSGTRLTVV.

CDR3 in amino acids: CASSYEGQGYNEQFF. CDR3 in DNA: TGTGCCAGCAGCTATGAGGGACAGGGCTACAATGAGCAGTTCTTC. The V gene is TRBV5-4, the J gene TRBJ2-1; 9 positions agree with TRBD1. The CDR3 loop spans 15 amino acids. Per germline, CDR1 SGHNT and CDR2 YYREEE (reference sequence). V was clipped by 3 bases and J by 3 bases; unmatched bases: 4.

As concerns this clone: This CDR3 is also generated by other DNA sequences in the sample. The chain carries TRBV18 and TRBJ2-1; 10 bases map to TRBD1. The CDR3 covers 16 residues. The germline gives CDR1 KGHSH, CDR2 LQKENI. The ends lost 0 bases at V and 3 bases at J; junction bases unmatched: 2. CDR3 nucleotides: TGTGCCAGCTCACCACCAGGGACAGGGGTCTACAATGAGCAGTTCTTC. The encoded protein is CASSPPGTGVYNEQFF.

The gene calls are TRBV7-3 and TRBJ2-1; 7 bases fit TRBD2. The CDR3 runs 15 residues. With 5 bases clipped from V and 2 bases from J, the junction kept 6 bases outside the gene matches. Per germline, CDR1 SGHTA and CDR2 FQGTGA. The CDR3 sequence: CASSTEAGAYNEQFF. DNA of the CDR3: TGTGCCAGCAGCACCGAGGCGGGGGCCTACAATGAGCAGTTCTTC.

Concerning this clone itself: Sequence at one end of the junction differs from germline and may be a read error. The genes are TRBV7-9 and TRBJ1-5, with D unclear. This CDR3 is 16 amino acids long. Germline V gene data show CDR1 as SEHNR and CDR2 as FQNEAQ (reference sequence). The CDR3, as DNA: TGTTCCAGCAGCTCAGGTACTCAGACAAGCAATCAGCCCCAGCATTTT. It encodes CSSSSGTQTSNQPQHF.

This clone has a single count. The CDR3, as DNA: TGTGCCAGCAGCTATTTAGAGCTAGCGGGGGGCACAGATACGCAGTATTTT. Residues: CASSYLELAGGTDTQYF. The J gene is TRBJ2-3, the V gene TRBV2; 10 positions match TRBD2. The germline gives CDR1 SNHLY, CDR2 FYNNEI. The CDR3 has 17 residues. V lost 6 bases to trimming and J lost 1 base; unmatched junction nucleotides: 10.

J is TRBJ2-6 and V is TRBV7-8, with unresolved D. The CDR3 runs to 17 residues. The germline CDR1 and CDR2 sequences are SGHVS and FQNEAQ. V was trimmed by 2 bases and J by 0 bases, leaving 11 bases between them. The CDR3: CASSLQVMSSGANVLTF. Here the CDR3 DNA reads TGTGCCAGCAGCTTACAGGTGATGAGCTCTGGGGCCAACGTCCTGACTTTC.

The chain carries TRBV2 and TRBJ2-5; 7 bases fit TRBD1. The CDR3 consists of 13 residues. The germline CDR1 and CDR2 sequences are SNHLY and FYNNEI. J lost 6 bases, V lost 4 bases, and 5 bases had no gene match. The CDR3 coding sequence is TGTGCCAGCAGTGGAGACAGGGAAAAGACCCAGTACTTC. It codes for CASSGDREKTQYF.

The chain links TRBV6-5 to TRBJ2-5, with D tentatively TRBD2 (5 bases). This CDR3 region has 14 residues. Germline CDR1 MNHEY, CDR2 SVGAGI. V dropped 7 bases and J dropped 4 bases, with 16 bases sitting between them. The CDR3 sequence: CASKVGGSLETQYF. The DNA of the CDR3 is TGTGCCAGCAAAGTCGGCGGGTCCCTAGAGACCCAGTACTTC.

Many counts were recorded for this clone. J is TRBJ2-1 and V is TRBV4-1, with 8 bases matching TRBD2. The V and J ends lost 1 base and 5 bases, in that order; junction bases with no gene match: 4. CDR1 and CDR2 from the germline V gene are MGHRA and YSYEKL. The CDR3 contains 15 residues. The CDR3, as DNA: TGCGCCAGCAGCCAAGCACTAGCGGTCAACAATGAGCAGTTCTTC. Translating gives CASSQALAVNNEQFF.

A remark on this clone: A read error may produce the germline difference seen at one junction end. The CDR3 spells CASSISGGEQYF. CDR3 sequence (DNA): TGTGCCAGCAGTATATCAGGGGGCGAGCAGTACTTC. The V call is TRBV27, the J call TRBJ2-7; the match to TRBD1 covers 7 bases. Germline V gene sequence: CDR1 MNHEY, CDR2 SMNVEV (reference sequence). The CDR3 extends over 12 amino acids.

This clone was observed a few times. The chain couples TRBV7-9 to TRBJ2-7, with D unresolved. The CDR3 sequence is 13 residues long. With 2 bases removed from V and 8 bases from J, the gap between germline ends came to 13 bases. Germline V gene data show CDR1 as SEHNR and CDR2 as FQNEAQ (reference sequence). This CDR3 is CASSLSLELKQYF. CDR3 in DNA: TGTGCCAGCAGCTTATCCCTCGAGTTGAAGCAGTACTTC.

This clone was detected a few times. CDR3 coding DNA: TGTGCCACCGGCCACGGGGCGGGGTCGCTGTTTTTT. Translating it yields CATGHGAGSLFF. The chain employs TRBV2 and TRBJ2-2; tentative D call: TRBD2 (6 bases). Germline V gives CDR1 SNHLY, CDR2 FYNNEI. This CDR3 has 12 residues. V was cut by 10 bases and J by 13 bases, with 19 bases left in between.